The 20 T cell receptor beta chains below come from one sample, sequenced in a study of human T cells and chemical hapten exposure. From the RACE reads, TCRdb called clonotypes with MiXCR, one entry per CDR3 protein. The top ten hold over 2% of the sample, which has 84,000 or so distinct CDR3 sequences, around 9.6% seen once. Noted time point: patch test 2, 6 weeks after DPC sensitization. Treatment denoted: therapeutic diphenylcyclopropenone sensitization with weekly scalp DPC. Source: whole blood, taken in connection with sensitization to the hapten diphenylcyclopropenone (DPC). Receptors originate from a woman between 25 and 40 years old with alopecia areata. Some clones in this sample may be carry-over from other donors' samples.

This clonotype was detected many times. The chain joins TRBV5-1 to TRBJ1-6, with 8 bases that match TRBD1. With 0 bases clipped from V and 6 bases from J, the junction kept 8 bases outside the gene matches. Germline lookup yields CDR1 SGHRS and CDR2 YFSETQ. CDR3 length: 17 amino acids. The CDR3 coding sequence is TGCGCCAGCAGCTTGGCTCCCGGACAGGGCCTTAATTCACCCCTCCACTTT. Translated, it gives CASSLAPGQGLNSPLHF.

This clonotype was seen at least ten times. This sequence joins TRBV5-1 and TRBJ2-1; 9 bases map to TRBD1. The V gene's germline CDR1 is SGHRS and CDR2 YFSETQ. The CDR3 has 14 amino acids. V was pared by 4 bases and J by 10 bases, with 9 bases of the junction left unmatched. The CDR3 nucleotides are TGCGCCAGCAGCCACGGGACAGGGTACGTGGAGCAGTTCTTC. The encoded protein is CASSHGTGYVEQFF.

In its sample, this clonotype was seen many times. CDR3 coding DNA: TGTGCCAGCAGTGTAGCGGGGCGATACACCGGGGAGCTGTTTTTT. This codes for CASSVAGRYTGELFF. This chain joins TRBV25-1 and TRBJ2-2, with 8 bases aligning to TRBD2. Germline V gene data show CDR1 as MGHDK and CDR2 as SYGVNS. V was pared by 4 bases and J by 3 bases, with 4 bases of the junction left unmatched. This CDR3 is 15 amino acids long.

This clonotype was detected many times. This chain connects TRBV7-3 to TRBJ2-5; TRBD2 agrees at 8 bases. CDR1 and CDR2 from the germline V gene are SGHTA and FQGTGA. J gave up 5 bases and V 3 bases, and 8 bases lay outside the gene matches. The CDR3 contains 15 residues. The chain's CDR3 is CASSLIAGSVETQYF. CDR3 in DNA: TGTGCCAGCAGCTTGATAGCGGGGAGCGTCGAGACCCAGTACTTC.

This clonotype was observed at least ten times. The V gene is TRBV6-5, the J gene TRBJ2-1; D is perhaps TRBD2 (5 bases). The ends were cut back, 5 bases at V and 8 bases at J, with 13 bases in the middle. Germline V gene lookup returns CDR1 MNHEY and CDR2 SVGAGI. This CDR3 region has 13 residues. This chain's CDR3 is CASSDTVSDEQFF. CDR3 nucleotides: TGTGCCAGCAGTGACACGGTTAGCGATGAGCAGTTCTTC.

The chain couples TRBV12-3 or TRBV12-4 to TRBJ2-2, with TRBD2 identical over 8 bases. CDR3 length equals 14 residues. V lost 5 bases to trimming and J lost 7 bases; unmatched junction nucleotides: 6. This chain's CDR3 is CASSPLAVGGELFF. CDR3 DNA: TGTGCCAGCAGTCCACTAGCGGTGGGCGGGGAGCTGTTTTTT.

This chain joins TRBV28 and TRBJ1-2; a weak D match, TRBD1 (5 bases). This CDR3 is built from 13 residues. Trimming removed 2 bases at V and 8 bases at J, with 12 bases between. The germline V gene encodes CDR1 MDHEN and CDR2 SYDVKM. The CDR3 region is CASSLAMKGGYTF. The CDR3 nucleotides read TGTGCCAGCAGTTTAGCGATGAAGGGGGGCTACACCTTC.

This clonotype was found many times. The V and J genes are TRBV5-1 and TRBJ2-3; TRBD2 aligns across 11 bases. This CDR3 region has 16 residues. Germline values: CDR1 SGHRS, CDR2 YFSETQ. Germline trimming cut 1 base from V and 0 bases from J; bases unmatched to any gene: 1. CDR3 sequence reads: CASSLRTSGSTDTQYF. CDR3 in DNA: TGCGCCAGCAGCTTGAGGACTAGCGGGAGCACAGATACGCAGTATTTT.

This clonotype was picked up many times. The chain carries TRBV18 and TRBJ2-5; D remains unclear. The germline V gene has CDR1 KGHSH and CDR2 LQKENI. This CDR3 region has 14 residues. The germline V and J ends were trimmed by 0 bases and 4 bases, with 9 bases remaining between them. The CDR3, as DNA: TGTGCCAGCTCACCACCGGTAGGGTCAGAGACCCAGTACTTC. This gives the protein CASSPPVGSETQYF.

This clonotype was detected ten times or more. The chain couples TRBV7-2 to TRBJ2-2; tentative D call: TRBD2 (6 bases). Germline V gene data show CDR1 as SGHTA and CDR2 as FQGNSA. This CDR3 spans 14 amino acids. Trimming took 1 base from V and 3 from J, leaving 6 bases between them. This chain's CDR3 is CASSLGRDTGELFF. CDR3 DNA sequence: TGTGCCAGCAGCTTAGGGAGGGACACCGGGGAGCTGTTTTTT. The full variable domain, with the rest looked up from reference TRBV7-2 and TRBJ2-2, is GAGVSQSPSNKVTEKGKDVELRCDPISGHTALYWYRQSLGQGLEFLIYFQGNSAPDKSGLPSDRFSAERTGGSVSTLTIQRTQQEDSAVYLCASSLGRDTGELFFGEGSRLTVL.

The CDR3 bases are TGTGCCGTAGACAGGGCGGCCTACGAGCAGTACTTC. Translated, it gives CAVDRAAYEQYF. The genes are TRBV6-1 and TRBJ2-7; TRBD1 matches at 7 bases. J was trimmed by 2 bases and V by 11 bases; bases with no gene match: 6. Germline lookup yields CDR1 MNHNS and CDR2 SASEGT. The CDR3 is 12 amino acids.

The chain links TRBV28 to TRBJ1-5; perhaps TRBD1 as D (6 bases). The CDR3 is 14 residues long. V was cut by 6 bases and J by 7 bases, with 16 bases left in between. CDR1 is MDHEN and CDR2 is SYDVKM in the germline V gene. CDR3 in amino acids: CASRSRTVWQPQHF. The CDR3 DNA reads TGTGCCAGCAGATCCCGGACAGTCTGGCAGCCCCAGCATTTT.

As regards this clonotype: A much larger clone lies a single base off, so this may be a read error. The J gene is TRBJ1-4, the V gene TRBV4-1; 7 bases line up with TRBD1. Germline V gene sequence: CDR1 MGHRA, CDR2 YSYEKL. The CDR3 contains 15 residues. The V gene end was trimmed by 1 base and the J gene end by 6 bases; junction bases not matched to a gene: 5. CDR3 amino acids: CASSQGTGEYEKLFF. The CDR3 nucleotides read TGCGCCAGCAGCCAAGGGACAGGCGAGTATGAAAAACTGTTTTTT.

This clonotype was counted at least ten times. The rearrangement joins TRBV4-3 to TRBJ1-3; TRBD1 is a possible D gene (5 bases). The V gene's germline CDR1 is LGHNA and CDR2 YSLEER. This CDR3 has 15 amino acids. Trimming left V 0 bases short and J 4 bases short, with 10 bases between. The DNA of the CDR3 is TGCGCCAGCAGCCAAGATCGAGGGGAAGGAAACACCATATATTTT. Translating it yields CASSQDRGEGNTIYF.

The genes are TRBV20-1 and TRBJ2-7; 8 positions agree with TRBD1. CDR3 length: 14 residues. The germline V gene encodes CDR1 DFQATT and CDR2 SNEGSKA (reference sequence). This CDR3 is CSPTPGTGSYEQYF. CDR3 nucleotides: TGCAGCCCTACTCCCGGGACAGGATCTTACGAGCAGTACTTC.

There are many counts of this clonotype. At one end the junction does not follow the germline gene, possibly because of a read error. The chain couples TRBV28 to TRBJ1-3, with 8 bases that match TRBD1. The CDR3 sequence is 15 residues long. Germline CDR1 and CDR2: MDHEN and SYDVKM. The chain's CDR3 is CASSPTAGTGWKRHF. In DNA form, the CDR3 reads TGTGCCAGCAGTCCAACGGCCGGGACAGGATGGAAAAGGCATTTT.

V and J are TRBV14 and TRBJ1-5; D remains ambiguous. CDR1 SGHDN and CDR2 FVKESK come from the germline V gene. V was pared by 4 bases and J by 6 bases, with 10 bases between. The CDR3 runs to 13 residues. CDR3 sequence: CASSRSGTQPQHF. The CDR3 DNA follows: TGTGCCAGCAGCCGTAGCGGTACTCAGCCCCAGCATTTT. The complete variable domain, with remaining parts taken from reference TRBV14 and TRBJ1-5, reads EAGVTQFPSHSVIEKGQTVTLRCDPISGHDNLYWYRRVMGKEIKFLLHFVKESKQDESGMPNNRFLAERTGGTYSTLKVQPAELEDSGVYFCASSRSGTQPQHFGDGTRLSIL.

This clonotype was seen a handful of times. The rearrangement links TRBV5-1 to TRBJ2-1; 9 nucleotides line up with TRBD2. J lost 3 bases, V lost 6 bases, and 7 bases had no gene match. Germline CDR1 SGHRS, CDR2 YFSETQ. This CDR3 is 15 amino acids long. CDR3 in amino acids: CASNNLAGFYNEQFF. As DNA, the CDR3 is TGCGCCAGCAACAACCTAGCGGGGTTCTACAATGAGCAGTTCTTC. Combining the CDR3 with reference TRBV5-1 and TRBJ2-1 gives the whole variable domain KAGVTQTPRYLIKTRGQQVTLSCSPISGHRSVSWYQQTPGQGLQFLFEYFSETQRNKGNFPGRFSGRQFSNSRSEMNVSTLELGDSALYLCASNNLAGFYNEQFFGPGTRLTVL.

This clonotype was counted a few times. V and J are TRBV27 and TRBJ1-4, with no clear D. V was pared by 1 base and J by 7 bases, with 7 bases between. CDR1 is MNHEY, CDR2 SMNVEV, per germline (reference sequence). This CDR3 spans 13 amino acids. The CDR3 bases are TGTGCCAGCAGTTTATTCGAGAGTGAAAAACTGTTTTTT. Protein: CASSLFESEKLFF.

This clonotype was counted ten times or more. This rearrangement joins TRBV4-3 to TRBJ2-7; 9 nucleotides match TRBD1. Germline CDR1 LGHNA, CDR2 YSLEER. V lost 0 bases and J lost 4; bases outside the gene matches: 4. The CDR3 sequence is 15 residues long. CDR3 sequence: CASSQETGGVYEQYF. DNA of the CDR3: TGCGCCAGCAGCCAAGAGACAGGGGGAGTGTACGAGCAGTACTTC.